This T cell receptor (beta chain) was captured in a study of blood T cell repertoires in COVID-19. In the study's own analysis: By means of reference gene primer amplification, nucleated cell counts were estimated. TCRdb's table, derived via immunoSEQ multiplex PCR, lists solely in-frame clones and lacks some. The D gene and trimming were derived from the DNA, and the V and J assignments and clone size from that table. The sample has a few hundred thousand clones, 82% seen once. Germline values: CDR1 SGHTA, CDR2 FQGNSA. The CDR3 is 16 amino acids. Trimming took 6 bases from V and 0 from J; bases not matched to a gene: 8.

This TCR came from a woman at least 80 years old with acute or convalescent COVID-19. V and J are TRBV7-2 and TRBJ2-3; 8 positions agree with TRBD2. The sequenced sample consisted of peripheral blood. CDR3: CASRETGTSSTDTQYF. The CDR3 region has the DNA TGTGCCAGCAGGGAAACCGGGACTAGTAGCACAGATACGCAGTATTTT.